Listed below are T cell receptor beta chains from one sample, sequenced in a study of T cells in localized non-small cell lung cancer. Clones were sequenced by immunoSEQ multiplex PCR, and TCRdb holds only the in-frame ones, with some missing. The sample contains under 95,000 clones, 80% of which appear only once. The sample in question was peripheral blood, obtained before any cancer treatment. These receptors were taken from a female donor of 60 years or more with stage I lung adenocarcinoma. The CDR3 runs from the conserved cysteine through the conserved F or W. A D gene is named only where the DNA matches it firmly. Expanded clones get a size class; other rows say once, few or many, or leave the size out.

cdr3_aa	cdr3_nt	j_call	v_call	clone_size	d_call
CASSETGYTGELFF	TGTGCCAGCAGCGAGACAGGCTACACCGGGGAGCTGTTTTTT	TRBJ2-2	TRBV7-9	-	-
CASSLRGANVLTF	TGCGCCAGCAGCTTGCGTGGGGCCAACGTCCTGACTTTC	TRBJ2-6	TRBV5-1	-	-
CASSPYGSGAKDYGYTF	TGTGCCAGCAGCCCCTATGGGTCAGGGGCGAAAGACTATGGCTACACCTTC	TRBJ1-2	TRBV7-8	-	-
CASSFGTGEVNTEAFF	TGCGCCAGCTCGTTTGGGACAGGGGAGGTGAACACTGAAGCTTTCTTT	TRBJ1-1	TRBV4-3	once	TRBD1
CASASRGRDTEAFF	TGTGCCAGCGCCTCCAGGGGGCGGGACACTGAAGCTTTCTTT	TRBJ1-1	TRBV6-1	many	TRBD1
CANVTTGPSSGNTIYF	TGTGCCAACGTTACGACAGGGCCTTCCTCTGGAAACACCATATATTTT	TRBJ1-3	TRBV27	-	TRBD1
CASSLETGATYEQYF	TGTGCCAGCAGCTTAGAGACAGGAGCGACCTACGAGCAGTACTTC	TRBJ2-7	TRBV7-2	once	-
CASAGRDTQYF	TGTGCCAGTGCCGGACGGGATACGCAGTATTTT	TRBJ2-3	TRBV19	-	-
CAWKGGGRTDTQYF	TGTGCCTGGAAAGGTGGCGGGCGCACAGATACGCAGTATTTT	TRBJ2-3	TRBV30	-	-
CAGTGTAYEQYF	TGTGCCGGGACCGGGACAGCCTACGAGCAGTACTTC	TRBJ2-7	TRBV2	-	TRBD1
CASSYGLAGVDTQYF	TGTGCCAGCAGCTACGGACTAGCGGGAGTAGATACGCAGTATTTT	TRBJ2-3	TRBV9	-	TRBD2
CASSLRTGSSNYGYTF	TGTGCCAGCAGTCTAAGGACAGGGTCCTCTAACTATGGCTACACCTTC	TRBJ1-2	TRBV11-2	-	TRBD1
CASSWQGNNEKLFF	TGTGCCAGCAGCTGGCAGGGTAATAATGAAAAACTGTTTTTT	TRBJ1-4	TRBV5-5	once	-
CASSLSGAGMNTEAFF	TGTGCCAGCAGTTTGTCGGGAGCAGGGATGAACACTGAAGCTTTCTTT	TRBJ1-1	TRBV7-9	-	-
CASSSGGGSEKLFF	TGCGCCAGCAGCTCTGGAGGGGGTTCCGAAAAACTGTTTTTT	TRBJ1-4	TRBV5-1	-	-